The 28 T cell receptor beta chains reported below all come from one sample, sequenced in a study of regulatory T cells in long-lasting Graves disease. As to time point: newly diagnosed GD, antithyroid drugs for less than 3 months. TCR sequences were obtained from RNA taken from PBMCs. Assembly of TCR beta libraries relied on iRepertoire HTBI primers together with Arm-PCR of CDR3 regions. TCRdb independently ran MiXCR on the multiplex PCR reads; one entry per CDR3 protein. The top ten hold around 19% of the sample, which has 620,000 or so distinct CDR3 sequences, around 15% seen once. This sample also belongs to another study, concerning T cells in Graves' hyperthyroidism and ophthalmopathy.

Specimen: peripheral blood mononuclear cells (PBMCs), collected at new diagnosis, from a patient treated with antithyroid drugs. The receptors shown here come from a woman under 40 with Graves disease.

This clonotype was seen at least ten times. This chain connects TRBV28 to TRBJ2-5; TRBD2 matches at 7 bases. The J call may not be correct, given that the DNA end is closer to TRBJ2-1. This CDR3 region has 14 residues. Per the germline V gene, CDR1 is MDHEN and CDR2 is SYDVKM. CDR3: CASRSGTTINEQFF. DNA for the CDR3: TGTGCCAGCAGATCCGGGACTACCATCAATGAGCAGTTCTTC.

This chain joins TRBV7-8 and TRBJ1-5, with TRBD1 matching 7 bases. Germline loops: CDR1 SGHVS, CDR2 FQNEAQ. V was clipped by 1 base and J by 3 bases; unmatched bases: 6. This CDR3 is 16 amino acids long. DNA for the CDR3: TGTGCCAGCAGCTTAGAGGGACAGACCTTCAATCAGCCCCAGCATTTT. It yields the protein CASSLEGQTFNQPQHF.

This clonotype has ten or more counts. The chain uses TRBV30 and TRBJ1-1; D is ambiguous. V was shortened by 3 bases and J by 3 bases, with 11 bases between the two germline ends. CDR1 GTSNPN and CDR2 SVGIG come from the germline V gene (reference sequence). The CDR3 totals 13 residues. The CDR3 DNA reads as TGTGCCTGGAGCCCCTTTGGGGACACTGAAGCTTTCTTT. Translating it yields CAWSPFGDTEAFF.

In its sample, this clonotype was seen many times. V is TRBV28 and J is TRBJ2-2; D is unclear. The CDR3 sequence is 15 residues long. CDR1 MDHEN and CDR2 SYDVKM come from the germline V gene. Trimming pared 3 bases from V and 6 bases from J, leaving 14 bases between. This CDR3 is CASSLPSRKSGELFF. CDR3 bases: TGTGCCAGCAGTTTGCCCTCTAGGAAATCCGGGGAGCTGTTTTTT.

This clonotype has a count of ten or more. The chain combines TRBV12-3 or TRBV12-4 with TRBJ2-1, with TRBD2 as a possible D gene (6 bases). The length of the CDR3 is 16 residues. V lost 7 bases, J lost 0 bases, and 16 bases lay in between. The CDR3 loop reads CASNLPGRSSYNEQFF. In nucleotides, the CDR3 is TGTGCCAGCAACCTACCCGGGAGAAGCTCCTACAATGAGCAGTTCTTC.

The rearrangement uses TRBV27 and TRBJ2-7, with 10 positions matching TRBD1. The CDR3 runs to 16 residues. V was clipped by 4 bases and J by 4 bases; unmatched bases: 10. From germline, CDR1 is MNHEY and CDR2 SMNVEV (reference sequence). CDR3 region: CASSWDRDRGLYEQYF. The DNA for the CDR3 is TGTGCCAGCAGTTGGGACCGGGACAGGGGCCTGTACGAGCAGTACTTC.

There are many counts of this clonotype. This chain joins TRBV3-1 and TRBJ2-5, with 8 bases fitting TRBD2. Germline lookup yields CDR1 LGHDT and CDR2 YNNKEL (reference sequence). Germline trimming cut 3 bases from V and 2 bases from J; bases unmatched to any gene: 8. CDR3 length equals 16 residues. CDR3 sequence reads: CASSHSPGLGQETQYF. The CDR3 DNA reads as TGTGCCAGCAGCCATTCGCCGGGACTAGGGCAAGAGACCCAGTACTTC.

This clonotype was observed many times. The chain has TRBV11-2 and TRBJ2-7; 8 bases align to TRBD1. The CDR3 totals 14 residues. Trimming at V came to 2 bases and at J to 2 bases, leaving 2 bases not matched to a gene. Germline V gene data show CDR1 as SGHAT and CDR2 as FQNNGV. The CDR3 is CASSLQQGAYEQYF. CDR3 sequence (DNA): TGTGCCAGCAGCTTACAACAGGGGGCCTACGAGCAGTACTTC.

This rearrangement joins TRBV30 to TRBJ1-2; no definite D call. The CDR3 loop spans 14 amino acids. Germline values: CDR1 GTSNPN, CDR2 SVGIG (reference sequence). Trimming pared 4 bases from V and 3 bases from J, leaving 15 bases between. CDR3 protein: CAWITQSTYYGYTF. CDR3 DNA sequence: TGTGCCTGGATAACACAGTCGACCTACTATGGCTACACCTTC.

V gene TRBV7-2 combines with J gene TRBJ1-5; a possible D gene is TRBD1 (5 bases). Germline-derived CDR1 and CDR2 are SGHTA and FQGNSA. The CDR3 totals 14 residues. V dropped 3 bases and J dropped 4 bases, with 10 bases sitting between them. This chain's CDR3 is CASSLGNRNQPQHF. The CDR3 DNA follows: TGTGCCAGCAGCTTGGGGAACAGGAATCAGCCCCAGCATTTT.

This clonotype was found a few times. The chain employs TRBV5-6 and TRBJ1-1; 9 positions match TRBD1. With V trimmed by 2 bases and J by 6 bases, 8 bases remained unmatched. Germline lookup yields CDR1 SGHDT and CDR2 YYEEEE. The CDR3 sequence is 15 residues long. The CDR3 protein is CASSLTPGQGAEAFF. The CDR3 DNA reads as TGTGCCAGCAGCTTAACACCGGGACAGGGCGCTGAAGCTTTCTTT.

The chain employs TRBV19 and TRBJ1-1, with a possible D match to TRBD1 (5 bases). Between the trimmed V and J ends, which lost 9 bases and 6 bases, there was a span of 17 bases. Germline CDR1 reads LNHDA; CDR2 reads SQIVND (reference sequence). CDR3 length: 13 residues. Written as DNA, the CDR3 is TGTGCCAGCTCCACGGGCCAGGGCCCTGAAGCTTTCTTT. It encodes CASSTGQGPEAFF.

This clonotype was seen once. The chain combines TRBV25-1 with TRBJ2-3; 11 bases agree with TRBD1. The V gene end was trimmed by 5 bases and the J gene end by 5 bases; junction bases not matched to a gene: 6. The CDR3 length is 15 residues. Looked up from germline, CDR1 is MGHDK and CDR2 is SYGVNS. The CDR3 DNA is TGTGCCAGCAGTCCCGGACAGGGGGCATTAGATACGCAGTATTTT. Protein product: CASSPGQGALDTQYF.

This clonotype was counted many times. This chain connects TRBV11-2 to TRBJ2-5; D possibly corresponds to TRBD2 (6 bases). V gave up 3 bases and J gave up 5 bases, with 10 bases separating them. The CDR3 extends over 13 amino acids. The germline V gene has CDR1 SGHAT and CDR2 FQNNGV. CDR3 sequence (DNA): TGTGCCAGCAGCTTCTACCGGGGGGAGACCCAGTACTTC. This encodes CASSFYRGETQYF.

In this sample, this clonotype turned up a few times. This chain connects TRBV10-3 to TRBJ2-2; D is possibly TRBD1 or TRBD2 (5 bases each). The CDR3 has 15 amino acids. Germline-derived CDR1 and CDR2 are ENHRY and SYGVKD. V was pared by 5 bases and J by 3 bases, with 13 bases between. CDR3: CAISWGTEDTGELFF. The CDR3 region has the DNA TGTGCCATCAGTTGGGGGACGGAAGACACCGGGGAGCTGTTTTTT.

The chain combines TRBV9 with TRBJ2-1; 10 nucleotides match TRBD2. V was pared by 2 bases and J by 5 bases, with 7 bases of the junction left unmatched. Germline V gene lookup returns CDR1 SGDLS and CDR2 YYNGEE. The CDR3 is made up of 16 amino acids. For the CDR3, the DNA is TGTGCCAGCAGCGTGGCTGGACTAGCGGTAAACAATGAGCAGTTCTTC. It is translated as CASSVAGLAVNNEQFF.

This clonotype was counted ten times or more. This chain uses TRBV2 with TRBJ2-7; weak D call: TRBD1 (5 bases). The CDR3 is 14 amino acids. V shed 10 bases and J shed 4 bases, with 20 bases lying between them. Germline V gene data show CDR1 as SNHLY and CDR2 as FYNNEI. The CDR3 loop reads CATRRRLGDYEQYF. Written as DNA, the CDR3 is TGTGCCACCCGACGACGCCTAGGGGATTACGAGCAGTACTTC.

The chain couples TRBV7-3 to TRBJ2-2; D is perhaps TRBD2 (6 bases). The length of the CDR3 is 17 residues. Germline V gene sequence: CDR1 SGHTA, CDR2 FQGTGA. Trimming took off 2 bases at V and 7 bases at J, with 20 bases between the two ends. In DNA form, the CDR3 reads TGTGCCAGCAGCTTATACGGGAGTGTGGGGAGTGGCGGGGAGCTGTTTTTT. This gives the protein CASSLYGSVGSGGELFF. Looking up the rest from reference TRBV7-3 and TRBJ2-2 gives the full variable domain: GAGVSQTPSNKVTEKGKYVELRCDPISGHTALYWYRQSLGQGPEFLIYFQGTGAADDSGLPNDRFFAVRPEGSVSTLKIQRTERGDSAVYLCASSLYGSVGSGGELFFGEGSRLTVL.

This clonotype was found many times. CDR3 DNA: TGCAGTGCTAGAGACGTCACAGATACGCAGTATTTT. This translates into CSARDVTDTQYF. This chain uses TRBV20-1 with TRBJ2-3; D is ambiguous. CDR3 size: 12 residues. V lost 0 bases, J lost 2 bases, and 3 bases lay in between. CDR1 and CDR2 from the germline V gene are DFQATT and SNEGSKA (reference sequence).

With regard to this clonotype: This sequence may be a read error, since a much larger clone differs from it by one base. The chain employs TRBV27 and TRBJ1-5, with 8 bases identical to TRBD1. The CDR3 loop spans 17 amino acids. Germline CDR1 MNHEY, CDR2 SMNVEV (reference sequence). CDR3 nucleotide sequence: TGTGCCGGCAGTTCATCGGCAGGGGGCGTCCGTGGTCAGCCCCAGCATTTT. It yields the protein CAGSSSAGGVRGQPQHF.

The J gene is TRBJ2-1, the V gene TRBV6-1; 7 bases align to TRBD2. The germline V gene encodes CDR1 MNHNS and CDR2 SASEGT. This CDR3 contains 16 residues. V dropped 5 bases and J dropped 7; count of bases not matched to a gene: 14. The CDR3 reads CASSPRASGLGNEQFF. CDR3 bases: TGTGCCAGCAGTCCACGGGCTAGCGGACTGGGGAATGAGCAGTTCTTC.

The chain has TRBV20-1 and TRBJ1-3; D unresolved. Germline CDR1 is DFQATT and CDR2 is SNEGSKA (reference sequence). The CDR3 has 15 residues. The V end was cut by 1 base, the J end by 0 bases, with 10 bases between. The CDR3 nucleotides are TGCAGTGCTAGAGGCTTACCGAGCTCTGGAAACACCATATATTTT. This encodes CSARGLPSSGNTIYF.

Ten or more counts support this clonotype. The chain joins TRBV20-1 to TRBJ1-2; D remains ambiguous. Germline CDR1 and CDR2: DFQATT and SNEGSKA (reference sequence). Between the trimmed V and J ends, which lost 5 bases and 0 bases, there was a span of 13 bases. The CDR3 consists of 14 residues. The CDR3 spells CSAVAEVANYGYTF. CDR3 in DNA: TGCAGTGCTGTAGCAGAGGTAGCTAACTATGGCTACACCTTC.

This clonotype occurred many times. CDR3 amino acids: CASSTSTVTNTEAFF. CDR3 coding DNA: TGTGCCAGCAGTACCTCGACAGTAACGAACACTGAAGCTTTCTTT. The chain links TRBV27 to TRBJ1-1; maybe TRBD1 (5 bases). Germline CDR1 MNHEY, CDR2 SMNVEV (reference sequence). The CDR3 totals 15 residues. V lost 5 bases, J lost 1 base, and 14 bases lay in between.

Of note for this clonotype: Being one base from a much bigger clone, this may be a read error. The rearrangement links TRBV18 to TRBJ1-2; D unresolved. The CDR3 has 11 residues. Germline CDR1 KGHSH, CDR2 LQKENI. The CDR3 DNA reads as TGTGTCAGCTCACCACAGAACGGCTACACCTTC. Protein: CVSSPQNGYTF.

Note on this clonotype: It differs at one base from a far larger clone, so likely a read error. This chain connects TRBV28 to TRBJ2-1; D is ambiguous. The V end was cut by 4 bases, the J end by 10 bases, with 14 bases between. Germline CDR1 reads MDHEN; CDR2 reads SYDVKM. CDR3 length equals 13 residues. In DNA, the CDR3 is TGTGCCAGCAGTTCCGGGTTCCCCTACGAGCAGTTCTTC. Translating it yields CASSSGFPYEQFF.

There are many counts of this clonotype. This sequence joins TRBV7-2 and TRBJ1-4; D is ambiguous. V lost 5 bases and J 4 bases, leaving 2 bases between the germline ends. Germline V gene data show CDR1 as SGHTA and CDR2 as FQGNSA. This CDR3 has 11 residues. Here the CDR3 DNA reads TGTGCCAGCAGCGATAATGAAAAACTGTTTTTT. Translation: CASSDNEKLFF. Combining the CDR3 with reference TRBV7-2 and TRBJ1-4 gives the whole variable domain GAGVSQSPSNKVTEKGKDVELRCDPISGHTALYWYRQSLGQGLEFLIYFQGNSAPDKSGLPSDRFSAERTGGSVSTLTIQRTQQEDSAVYLCASSDNEKLFFGSGTQLSVL.

The CDR3 sequence: CASKLQGADEAFF. As DNA, the CDR3 is TGTGCCAGCAAACTTCAGGGGGCAGATGAAGCTTTCTTT. The V gene is TRBV7-9, the J gene TRBJ1-1; 8 positions match TRBD1. CDR3 length equals 13 residues. Germline CDR1 SEHNR, CDR2 FQNEAQ (reference sequence). J lost 7 bases, V lost 7 bases, and 8 bases had no gene match.